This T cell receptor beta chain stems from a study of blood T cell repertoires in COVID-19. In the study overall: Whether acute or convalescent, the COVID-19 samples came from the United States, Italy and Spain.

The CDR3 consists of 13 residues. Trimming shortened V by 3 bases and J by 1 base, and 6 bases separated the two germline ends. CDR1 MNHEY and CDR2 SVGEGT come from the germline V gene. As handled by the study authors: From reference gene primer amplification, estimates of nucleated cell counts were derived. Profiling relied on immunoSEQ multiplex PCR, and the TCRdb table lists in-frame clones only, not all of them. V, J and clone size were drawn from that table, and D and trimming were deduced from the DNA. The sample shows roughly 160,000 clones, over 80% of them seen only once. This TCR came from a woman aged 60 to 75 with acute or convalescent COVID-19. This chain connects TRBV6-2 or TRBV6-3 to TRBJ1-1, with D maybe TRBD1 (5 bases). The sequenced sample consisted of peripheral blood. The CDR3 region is CASSYQGNTEAFF. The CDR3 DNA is TGTGCCAGCAGTTATCAGGGGAACACTGAAGCTTTCTTT.